Below, 18 T cell receptor beta chains from the same sample are listed, as sequenced in a study of blood T cell repertoires in COVID-19. The data were produced by immunoSEQ multiplex PCR, yet TCRdb's version contains in-frame clones alone and is incomplete. Of some 70,000 clones listed, approximately 83% were seen once; the top ten hold roughly 1.4%. Sequenced material: peripheral blood. The receptors come from a woman aged 60-75 years with acute or convalescent COVID-19.

This clone appeared a single time. The V gene is TRBV19, the J gene TRBJ2-5; a weak D match, TRBD1 (6 bases). Germline V gene data show CDR1 as LNHDA and CDR2 as SQIVND (reference sequence). Deletions cut 5 bases from V and 1 base from J, with 11 bases between. This CDR3 comprises 14 residues. The CDR3 sequence: CASSPDRIQETQYF. The CDR3 DNA is TGTGCCAGTAGTCCTGACAGGATCCAAGAGACCCAGTACTTC.

The chain joins TRBV6-6 to TRBJ2-3, with TRBD2 as a possible D gene (7 bases). The CDR3 has 14 amino acids. V gave up 5 bases and J gave up 1 base, with 10 bases separating them. Germline V gene data show CDR1 as MNHNY and CDR2 as SVGAGI (reference sequence). CDR3 in amino acids: CASSGGGRTDTQYF. The CDR3 DNA reads TGTGCCAGCAGTGGGGGGGGGCGCACAGATACGCAGTATTTT.

The chain carries TRBV5-1 and TRBJ2-5, with a weak D call TRBD1 (5 bases). The V gene lost 0 bases and the J gene lost 4 bases, with 10 bases spanning the gap. The CDR3 has 14 amino acids. Germline V gene data show CDR1 as SGHRS and CDR2 as YFSETQ. The CDR3 region is CASSLGTQPETQYF. In nucleotides, the CDR3 is TGCGCCAGCAGCTTGGGGACACAACCAGAGACCCAGTACTTC.

The CDR3 DNA reads as TGTGCCAGCAGCTCCTTTAGCGGGGGGGCCAAAGAGACCCAGTACTTC. Translating gives CASSSFSGGAKETQYF. The chain recombines TRBV7-9 with TRBJ2-5; 11 bases map to TRBD2. This CDR3 region has 16 residues. Trimming cost V 4 bases and J 3 bases; bases outside gene matches: 7. Looked up from germline, CDR1 is SEHNR and CDR2 is FQNEAQ (reference sequence).

The CDR3 sequence is CASSARTSGGYEQFF. The CDR3 DNA sequence: TGTGCCAGCAGCGCCCGGACTAGCGGGGGGTATGAGCAGTTCTTC. The V and J genes are TRBV9 and TRBJ2-1, with TRBD2 identical over 14 bases. V was pared by 3 bases and J by 8 bases, with 4 bases of the junction left unmatched. Germline lookup yields CDR1 SGDLS and CDR2 YYNGEE. The CDR3 totals 15 residues.

This chain connects TRBV24-1 to TRBJ2-5; TRBD1 might be the D (6 bases). There are 14 residues in the CDR3. The germline V gene has CDR1 KGHDR and CDR2 SFDVKD. V lost 5 bases, J lost 2 bases, and 11 bases lay in between. The CDR3 DNA is TGTGCCACCAGTGGGGGGACACTGCAAGAGACCCAGTACTTC. It translates to CATSGGTLQETQYF.

The CDR3 protein is CASSPGLAGSYNEQFF. CDR3 nucleotides: TGTGCCAGCAGCCCAGGACTAGCGGGGTCCTACAATGAGCAGTTCTTC. This chain joins TRBV4-2 and TRBJ2-1; 12 bases are a match to TRBD2. Per germline, CDR1 LGHNA and CDR2 YNFKEQ. This CDR3 region has 16 residues. V dropped 4 bases and J dropped 1; count of bases not matched to a gene: 2.

This clone was counted a single time. At one end the junction does not follow the germline gene, possibly because of a read error. This chain connects TRBV2 to TRBJ1-1; 7 positions match TRBD1. This CDR3 contains 12 residues. Germline assignment: CDR1 SNHLY and CDR2 FYNNEI. The CDR3 nucleotides read TGTGCCAGCAGTGAAAACAGGGGAAGGTGGCTCTTT. Translated, it gives CASSENRGRWLF.

This clone showed up just a few times. This rearrangement joins TRBV21-1 to TRBJ1-2; the DNA was not used to check the table's D call, TRBD1. TRBV21-1 is described as a pseudogene. CDR3 length: 17 residues. CDR3 sequence (DNA): TGTGCCAGCAGAAACGACTGGACAGAGGAAGCTAACTATGGCTACACCTTC. It is translated as CASRNDWTEEANYGYTF.

The rearrangement links TRBV5-1 to TRBJ1-4, with 9 bases fitting TRBD1. The germline gives CDR1 SGHRS, CDR2 YFSETQ. V lost 0 bases, J lost 8 bases, and 5 bases stayed unmatched. The CDR3 sequence is 15 residues long. Here the CDR3 reads CASSLGGQGQEKLFF. The CDR3 DNA is TGCGCCAGCAGCTTGGGGGGACAGGGTCAAGAAAAACTGTTTTTT.

The V call is TRBV5-5, the J call TRBJ1-2; 7 bases map to TRBD1. Germline lookup yields CDR1 SGHKS and CDR2 YYEKEE (reference sequence). J was trimmed by 5 bases and V by 0 bases; bases with no gene match: 7. This CDR3 comprises 15 residues. CDR3: CASSLVSSGGYGYTF. In DNA form, the CDR3 reads TGTGCCAGCAGCTTGGTATCATCAGGGGGTTATGGCTACACCTTC.

As regards this clone: In the same sample, other DNA sequences code for this CDR3. V gene TRBV7-9 combines with J gene TRBJ2-3; possibly TRBD1 for D (6 bases). Looked up from germline, CDR1 is SEHNR and CDR2 is FQNEAQ (reference sequence). V shed 2 bases and J shed 0 bases, with 6 bases lying between them. There are 14 residues in the CDR3. The CDR3 loop reads CASSLRGSTDTQYF. The CDR3 DNA reads TGTGCCAGCAGCTTAAGGGGGAGCACAGATACGCAGTATTTT.

This sequence joins TRBV18 and TRBJ1-2, with 7 bases that match TRBD1. After removal of 6 bases from V and 8 bases from J, the junction contained 18 bases not matched to a gene. Germline V gives CDR1 KGHSH, CDR2 LQKENI. The CDR3 totals 16 residues. CDR3 sequence: CASSTNPGTASGGYTF. For the CDR3, the DNA is TGTGCCAGCTCTACAAATCCCGGGACAGCAAGCGGGGGCTACACCTTC.

The chain employs TRBV4-2 and TRBJ1-2, with 7 bases that match TRBD1. This CDR3 has 14 residues. V was clipped by 2 bases and J by 4 bases; unmatched bases: 4. CDR1 LGHNA and CDR2 YNFKEQ come from the germline V gene. The CDR3 nucleotides are TGTGCCAGCAGCCAAACGACAGGGTCCTATGGCTACACCTTC. It yields the protein CASSQTTGSYGYTF.

The chain employs TRBV18 and TRBJ1-6; no definite D call. CDR3 length equals 15 residues. Deletions cut 3 bases from V and 8 bases from J, with 14 bases between. Looked up from germline, CDR1 is KGHSH and CDR2 is LQKENI. Here the CDR3 DNA reads TGTGCCAGCTCACCTCTGCCTAAGTCGGATTCACCCCTCCACTTT. It translates to CASSPLPKSDSPLHF.

The chain recombines TRBV6-5 with TRBJ1-1; 8 bases agree with TRBD1. Trimming removed 0 bases from V and 10 bases from J; junction bases left unmatched: 4. This CDR3 has 13 residues. Germline loops: CDR1 MNHEY, CDR2 SVGAGI. CDR3 in DNA: TGTGCCAGCAGTTACTCATCAGGGGGCGTAGCTTTCTTT. It encodes CASSYSSGGVAFF.

The chain is built from TRBV2 and TRBJ1-2; D is possibly TRBD1 (6 bases). Looked up from germline, CDR1 is SNHLY and CDR2 is FYNNEI. Trimming removed 4 bases at V and 8 bases at J, with 11 bases between. The CDR3 totals 12 residues. CDR3 region: CASSVNREGYTF. Written as DNA, the CDR3 is TGTGCCAGCAGTGTTAACAGGGAAGGCTACACCTTC.

The chain is built from TRBV12-3 or TRBV12-4 and TRBJ1-3, with unresolved D. V shed 5 bases and J shed 3 bases, with 8 bases lying between them. The CDR3 has 13 residues. This CDR3 reads CASSATGGNTIYF. The CDR3 region has the DNA TGTGCCAGCAGTGCGACGGGTGGAAACACCATATATTTT.